The clone carrying this T cell receptor (beta chain) was seen only once. The sample originates from a study of blood T cell repertoires in COVID-19. Study-level background: Acute and convalescent COVID-19 specimens originated in the United States, Italy and Spain. PBMCs, B-cell-depleted T cells, or T cells were the source of the cDNA or gDNA that made up the material.

Original handling: The authors estimated nucleated cell counts from reference gene primer amplification. Data came from immunoSEQ multiplex PCR; TCRdb stores just in-frame clones and leaves some out. The D gene and trimming were derived from the DNA, and the V and J assignments and clone size from that table. Among roughly 500,000 clones listed, approximately 85% were seen once. Germline CDR1 and CDR2: LNHDA and SQIVND (reference sequence). The CDR3 consists of 15 residues. The V and J ends lost 5 bases and 2 bases, in that order; junction bases with no gene match: 5. Sequencing was performed on peripheral blood. The chain combines TRBV19 with TRBJ1-3; 8 nucleotides agree with TRBD1. This receptor was taken from a human donor in a cohort sampled during active COVID-19. CDR3 in DNA: TGTGCCAGTAGTCGGATACAGGGGGCTGGAAACACCATATATTTT. It yields the protein CASSRIQGAGNTIYF.